The sequence of this T cell receptor (beta chain) was determined in a study of T cells expressing NK-cell markers. Study in general: Beta-chain profiling covered CD3+CD56+NKG2C+, CD3+CD56+NKG2C- and CD3+CD56-NKG2C+ sorted subsets.

With regard to this clonotype: Its specificity is not known.

Study-wide results and limits: There were several donors in whom these clonotypes also led the CD3+CD56-NKG2C+ fraction. Evidence did not settle whether expanded NKG2C+ T cell clones targeted HCMV.

cDNA encoding TCR beta was synthesized via 5'RACE template switching incorporating UMIs. TCRdb re-called the 5' RACE reads and shows each CDR3 protein once, DNA omitted. The sample is made up of a few hundred thousand distinct CDR3 sequences, and the top ten hold 5.2% of it. The CDR3 has 14 amino acids. Per germline, CDR1 LGHDT and CDR2 YNNKEL (reference sequence). This receptor was obtained from a man aged 18-69 years in good health. This chain links TRBV3-1 with TRBJ1-1; TCRdb's D call of TRBD1 is untestable without DNA. Sequenced material: blood T cells: a sorted CD56 or NKG2C T cell subset, CD4+ or CD8+ T cells, or bulk PBMC T cells (not recorded which). The CDR3 loop reads CASSQKGAVTEAFF.